The next 11 T cell receptor beta chains were all read from a single sample in a study of T-cell reconstitution after alpha-beta-depleted transplantation in children. Unique molecular identifiers were used to barcode this TCRbeta library. Via MiXCR, TCRdb re-called the PCR reads, giving one row per CDR3 protein. The data hold 500,000 to 650,000 distinct CDR3 sequences, with 9.5% to 12% observed a single time. Material: PBMCs, mostly from graft donor cells, obtained 180 days after TCRalphabeta/CD19-depleted stem cell transplant. These receptors were collected from a female patient aged 2-10 years who had a stem cell transplant for aplastic anemia, so the T cells may come from the graft donor.

The CDR3 region has the DNA TGTGCCAGCTCACCTCTTGAGATGAACACTGAAGCTTTCTTT. It codes for CASSPLEMNTEAFF. The chain combines TRBV18 with TRBJ1-1; D remains unclear. CDR3 length: 14 residues. CDR1 KGHSH and CDR2 LQKENI come from the germline V gene. V lost 3 bases and J lost 0, with 8 bases in between.

The count of this clonotype is one. V and J are TRBV5-8 and TRBJ2-1; D tentatively reads TRBD1 or TRBD2 (5 bases each). Trimming removed 7 bases at V and 10 bases at J, with 15 bases between. CDR1 SGHTS and CDR2 YDEGEE come from the germline V gene. The CDR3 runs to 12 residues. CDR3 in DNA: TGTGCCAGCTACTTTTTCGGGACGGAGCAGTTCTTC. It is translated as CASYFFGTEQFF.

This clonotype was seen more than once but under ten times. The V and J genes are TRBV5-1 and TRBJ2-7, with 12 positions matching TRBD1. The CDR3 extends over 15 amino acids. The J segment lost 2 bases and the V segment lost 3 bases, leaving 3 bases of the junction unmatched. The germline V gene has CDR1 SGHRS and CDR2 YFSETQ. CDR3 sequence reads: CASSSGQGATYEQYF. The CDR3 nucleotides are TGCGCCAGCAGCTCGGGACAGGGGGCGACCTACGAGCAGTACTTC.

V and J are TRBV11-2 and TRBJ2-1; the D gene is possibly TRBD1 (6 bases). The CDR3 extends over 16 amino acids. The germline V gene has CDR1 SGHAT and CDR2 FQNNGV. V dropped 1 base and J dropped 4 bases, with 14 bases sitting between them. CDR3 protein: CASSLGQGLTYNEQFF. The CDR3, as DNA: TGTGCCAGCAGCTTAGGTCAGGGGCTAACTTACAATGAGCAGTTCTTC.

This clonotype was picked up a small number of times. Written as DNA, the CDR3 is TGTGCCAGCAGCTTGAGAGCCAAAAACATTCAGTACTTC. Translating gives CASSLRAKNIQYF. The V gene is TRBV7-2, the J gene TRBJ2-4; the D is unclear. CDR1 SGHTA and CDR2 FQGNSA come from the germline V gene. The CDR3 totals 13 residues. V was trimmed by 3 bases and J by 0 bases, leaving 3 bases between them.

This clonotype has at least ten counts. V gene TRBV28 combines with J gene TRBJ2-7, with no clear D. The CDR3 totals 14 residues. The V gene lost 3 bases and the J gene lost 2 bases, with 11 bases spanning the gap. In germline, CDR1 is MDHEN, CDR2 SYDVKM. The CDR3 coding sequence is TGTGCCAGCAGTTTCTTGCGGCCTGCCTACGAGCAGTACTTC. It codes for CASSFLRPAYEQYF.

This sequence joins TRBV18 and TRBJ2-3, with a weak D call TRBD2 (6 bases). With 3 bases removed from V and 3 bases from J, the gap between germline ends came to 28 bases. Germline CDR1 and CDR2: KGHSH and LQKENI. The CDR3 length is 20 residues. CDR3 protein: CASSPIPGRDWDRRTDTQYF. As DNA, the CDR3 is TGTGCCAGCTCACCGATCCCGGGACGGGACTGGGACCGTCGTACAGATACGCAGTATTTT.

The table lists this clonotype with a few counts. The chain uses TRBV20-1 and TRBJ2-7; TRBD2 might be the D (6 bases). V lost 3 bases and J lost 3, with 12 bases in between. This CDR3 has 13 residues. CDR1 is DFQATT and CDR2 is SNEGSKA in the germline V gene (reference sequence). CDR3 region: CSAREGVYYEQYF. The CDR3 DNA reads TGCAGTGCTAGGGAGGGTGTCTACTACGAGCAGTACTTC.

Notes on this clonotype: With a much larger clone just one base away, this may be a read error. J is TRBJ2-1 and V is TRBV28; D is unresolved. This CDR3 has 13 residues. Germline CDR1 and CDR2: MDHEN and SYDVKM. CDR3 loop: CANSGVSRDEQFF. The CDR3 coding sequence is TGTGCCAACAGTGGGGTCAGCCGGGATGAGCAGTTCTTC.

This chain uses TRBV4-2 with TRBJ2-3; 11 bases are a match to TRBD2. V lost 4 bases and J lost 1; bases outside the gene matches: 4. The germline V gene has CDR1 LGHNA and CDR2 YNFKEQ. This CDR3 comprises 16 residues. CDR3 bases: TGTGCCAGCAGCCCGGGACTAGCGGCCCGCACAGATACGCAGTATTTT. Translating it yields CASSPGLAARTDTQYF.

This clonotype was detected many times. J is TRBJ2-7 and V is TRBV7-6; D possibly uses TRBD1 or TRBD2 (5 bases each). The ends were cut back, 4 bases at V and 7 bases at J, with 14 bases in the middle. There are 13 residues in the CDR3. Germline assignment: CDR1 SGHVS and CDR2 FNYEAQ. Here the CDR3 reads CASSSGTLGEQYF. CDR3 DNA sequence: TGTGCCAGCAGCTCGGGGACCCTAGGGGAGCAGTACTTC.